A selection of T cell receptor beta chains follows, all from one sample in a study of cytomegalovirus exposure and HLA in healthy donors. Clones were sequenced by immunoSEQ multiplex PCR, and TCRdb holds only the in-frame ones, with some missing. The sample contains around 94,000 clones, approximately 77% of which appear only once. The sequenced sample was PBMCs. These receptors were taken from a male donor in good health and CMV-seropositive. Each CDR3 is given with its conserved first and last residue. The D gene is left open where the match is weak. Clone size, where shown, is once, few, many, or a class for clones that have expanded.

length,D,V,size,J,CDR3,DNA
18,TRBD1,TRBV28,large,TRBJ1-4,CASRPSGTARTFNEKLFF,TGTGCCAGCAGGCCCTCCGGGACAGCACGGACGTTTAATGAAAAACTGTTTTTT
14,.,TRBV28,.,TRBJ2-7,CASSPHRRTIQQYF,TGTGCCAGCAGTCCCCATCGGCGGACTATACAGCAGTACTTC
13,.,TRBV11-2,.,TRBJ1-1,CASSPGPNTEAFF,TGTGCCAGCAGCCCGGGTCCTAACACTGAAGCTTTCTTT
16,TRBD1,TRBV28,few,TRBJ1-2,CASSGRTGEKFYGYTF,TGTGCCAGCAGCGGCCGGACAGGAGAAAAATTCTATGGCTACACCTTC
12,.,TRBV7-9,.,TRBJ1-2,CASSLPDYGYTF,TGTGCCAGCAGCTTACCAGACTATGGCTACACCTTC
14,.,TRBV7-9,.,TRBJ2-7,CASSLPGSVLEQYF,TGTGCCAGCAGCTTACCCGGGAGTGTTCTCGAGCAGTACTTC
15,.,TRBV7-9,.,TRBJ2-2,CASSLRRLNTGELFF,TGTGCCAGCAGCTTACGACGACTGAACACCGGGGAGCTGTTTTTT
14,.,TRBV5-1,.,TRBJ2-7,CASSWRSGSDEQYF,TGCGCCAGCAGTTGGCGGAGTGGGTCGGACGAGCAGTACTTC
14,TRBD2,TRBV27,.,TRBJ2-1,CASSITSVDNEQFF,TGTGCCAGCAGTATAACTAGCGTCGACAATGAGCAGTTCTTC
16,TRBD1,TRBV2,.,TRBJ2-5,CASSAVGQGALETQYF,TGTGCCAGCAGTGCTGTTGGGCAGGGGGCATTGGAGACCCAGTACTTC
14,.,TRBV6-5,.,TRBJ1-5,CASSYSQSNQPQHF,TGTGCCAGCAGTTACTCGCAGAGCAATCAGCCCCAGCATTTT
15,.,TRBV5-1,.,TRBJ2-3,CASSPSRRDRDTQYF,TGCGCCAGCAGCCCTAGCAGGCGGGATCGTGATACGCAGTATTTT
13,TRBD1,TRBV6-5,.,TRBJ2-7,CASSYINRGEQYF,TGTGCCAGCAGTTATATTAACAGGGGCGAGCAGTACTTC
15,TRBD2,TRBV6-5,.,TRBJ2-1,CASSLGLAGYNEQFF,TGTGCCAGCAGCTTGGGACTAGCGGGTTACAATGAGCAGTTCTTC
16,.,TRBV19,.,TRBJ2-7,CASSISALARTYEQYF,TGTGCCAGTAGTATATCTGCGCTAGCGCGCACCTACGAGCAGTACTTC